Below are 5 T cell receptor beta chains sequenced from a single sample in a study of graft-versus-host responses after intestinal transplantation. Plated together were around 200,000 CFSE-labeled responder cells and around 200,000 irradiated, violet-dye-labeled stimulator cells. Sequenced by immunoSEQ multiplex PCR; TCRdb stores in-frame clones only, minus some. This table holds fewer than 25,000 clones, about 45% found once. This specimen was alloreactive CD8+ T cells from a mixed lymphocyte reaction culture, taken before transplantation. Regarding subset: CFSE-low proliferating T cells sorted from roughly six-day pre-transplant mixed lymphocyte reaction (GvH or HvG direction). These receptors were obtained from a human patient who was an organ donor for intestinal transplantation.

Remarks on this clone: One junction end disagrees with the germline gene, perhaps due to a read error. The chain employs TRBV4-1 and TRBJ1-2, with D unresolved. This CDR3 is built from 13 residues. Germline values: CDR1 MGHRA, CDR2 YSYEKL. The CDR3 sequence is CASSSSAGYGYTF. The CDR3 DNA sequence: TGTGCCAGCAGCTCGAGCGCGGGCTATGGCTACACCTTC.

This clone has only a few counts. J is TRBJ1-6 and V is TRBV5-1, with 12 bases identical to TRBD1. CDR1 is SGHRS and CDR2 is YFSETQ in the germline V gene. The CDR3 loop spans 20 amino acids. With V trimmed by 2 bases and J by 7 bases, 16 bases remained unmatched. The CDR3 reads CASSFLPQFPGQGANSPLHF. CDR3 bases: TGCGCCAGCAGCTTTCTTCCCCAATTCCCGGGACAGGGGGCGAATTCACCCCTCCACTTT.

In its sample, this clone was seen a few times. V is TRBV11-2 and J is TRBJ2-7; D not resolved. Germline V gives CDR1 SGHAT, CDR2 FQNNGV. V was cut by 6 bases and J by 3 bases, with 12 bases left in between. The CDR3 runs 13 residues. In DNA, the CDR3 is TGTGCCAGCAGTCCAGGCCTGAGCTACGAGCAGTACTTC. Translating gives CASSPGLSYEQYF.

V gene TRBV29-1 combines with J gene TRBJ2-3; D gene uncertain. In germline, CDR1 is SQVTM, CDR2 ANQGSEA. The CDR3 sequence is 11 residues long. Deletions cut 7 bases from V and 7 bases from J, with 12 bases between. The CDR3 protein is CSEASAYTQYF. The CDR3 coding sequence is TGCAGCGAGGCCTCCGCGTATACGCAGTATTTT.

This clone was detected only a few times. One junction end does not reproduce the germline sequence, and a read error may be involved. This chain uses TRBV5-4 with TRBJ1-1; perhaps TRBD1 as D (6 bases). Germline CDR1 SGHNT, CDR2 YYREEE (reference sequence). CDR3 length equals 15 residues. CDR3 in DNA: TGCGCCAGCAGCCAAGTCGTCAGGGGTTATACTGAAGCTTTCTTT. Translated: CASSQVVRGYTEAFF.